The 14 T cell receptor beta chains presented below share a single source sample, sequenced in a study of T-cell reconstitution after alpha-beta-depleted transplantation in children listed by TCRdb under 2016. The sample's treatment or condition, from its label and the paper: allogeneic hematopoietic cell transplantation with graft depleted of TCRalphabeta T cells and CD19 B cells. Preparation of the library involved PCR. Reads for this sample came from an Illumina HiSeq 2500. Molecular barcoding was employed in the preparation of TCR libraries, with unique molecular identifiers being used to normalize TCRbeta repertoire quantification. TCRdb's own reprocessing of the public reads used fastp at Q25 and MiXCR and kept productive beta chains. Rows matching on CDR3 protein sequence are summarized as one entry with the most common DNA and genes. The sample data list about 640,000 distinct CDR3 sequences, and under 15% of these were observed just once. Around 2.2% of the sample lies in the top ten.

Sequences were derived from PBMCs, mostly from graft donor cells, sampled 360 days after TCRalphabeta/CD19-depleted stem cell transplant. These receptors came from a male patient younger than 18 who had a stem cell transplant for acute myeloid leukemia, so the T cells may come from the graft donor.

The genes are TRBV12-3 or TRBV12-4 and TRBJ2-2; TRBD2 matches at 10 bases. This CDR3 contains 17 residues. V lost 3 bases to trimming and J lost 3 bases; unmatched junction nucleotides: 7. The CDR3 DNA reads TGTGCCAGCAGTTTCCCTAGCGGGAGACTTCACACCGGGGAGCTGTTTTTT. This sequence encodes CASSFPSGRLHTGELFF.

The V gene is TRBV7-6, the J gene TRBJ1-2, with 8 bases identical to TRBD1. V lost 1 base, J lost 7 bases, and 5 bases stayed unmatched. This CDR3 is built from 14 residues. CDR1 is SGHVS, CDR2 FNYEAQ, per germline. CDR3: CASSLGDRGGGYTF. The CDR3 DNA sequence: TGTGCCAGCAGCTTAGGTGACAGGGGAGGTGGCTACACCTTC.

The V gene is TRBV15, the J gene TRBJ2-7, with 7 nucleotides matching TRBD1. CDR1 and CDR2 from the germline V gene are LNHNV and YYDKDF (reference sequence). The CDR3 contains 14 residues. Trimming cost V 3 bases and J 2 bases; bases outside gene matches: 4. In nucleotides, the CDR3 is TGTGCCACCAGCAGCGGGACAGTCACCTACGAGCAGTACTTC. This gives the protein CATSSGTVTYEQYF.

The CDR3 DNA sequence: TGTGCCAGCAGTTACTTTAGCGCGCCCCCACGGGATGAGCAGTTCTTC. It codes for CASSYFSAPPRDEQFF. V and J are TRBV6-2 or TRBV6-3 and TRBJ2-1; D is possibly TRBD2 (5 bases). V lost 1 base, J lost 8 bases, and 18 bases lay in between. The CDR3 has 16 amino acids. Germline lookup yields CDR1 MNHEY and CDR2 SVGEGT.

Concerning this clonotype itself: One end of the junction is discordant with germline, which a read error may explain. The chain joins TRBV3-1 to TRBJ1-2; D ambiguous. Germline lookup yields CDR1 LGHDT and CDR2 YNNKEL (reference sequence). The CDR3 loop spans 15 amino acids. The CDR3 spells CASSQGPWGDYGYTF. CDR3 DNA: TGTGCCAGCAGCCAAGGGCCGTGGGGAGACTATGGCTACACTTTC.

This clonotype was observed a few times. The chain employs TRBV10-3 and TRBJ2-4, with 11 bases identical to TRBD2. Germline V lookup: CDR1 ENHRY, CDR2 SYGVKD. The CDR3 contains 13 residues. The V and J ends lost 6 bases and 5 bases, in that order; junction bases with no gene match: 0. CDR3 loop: CAIRTSGENIQYF. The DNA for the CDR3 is TGTGCCATCAGGACTAGCGGGGAAAACATTCAGTACTTC.

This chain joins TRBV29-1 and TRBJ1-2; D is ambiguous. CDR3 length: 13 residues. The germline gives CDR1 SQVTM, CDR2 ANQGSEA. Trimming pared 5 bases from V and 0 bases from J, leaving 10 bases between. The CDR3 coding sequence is TGCAGCGTTACCCTAAAGTCTAACTATGGCTACACCTTC. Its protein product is CSVTLKSNYGYTF. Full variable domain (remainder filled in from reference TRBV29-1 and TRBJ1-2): SAVISQKPSRDICQRGTSLTIQCQVDSQVTMMFWYRQQPGQSLTLIATANQGSEATYESGFVIDKFPISRPNLTFSTLTVSNMSPEDSSIYLCSVTLKSNYGYTFGSGTRLTVV.

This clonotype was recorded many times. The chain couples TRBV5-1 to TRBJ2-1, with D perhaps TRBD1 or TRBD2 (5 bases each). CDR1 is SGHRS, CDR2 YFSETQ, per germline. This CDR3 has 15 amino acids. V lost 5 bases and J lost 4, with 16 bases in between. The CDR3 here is CASSYAGTAYNEQFF. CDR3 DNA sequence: TGCGCCAGCAGTTACGCCGGGACCGCTTACAATGAGCAGTTCTTC.

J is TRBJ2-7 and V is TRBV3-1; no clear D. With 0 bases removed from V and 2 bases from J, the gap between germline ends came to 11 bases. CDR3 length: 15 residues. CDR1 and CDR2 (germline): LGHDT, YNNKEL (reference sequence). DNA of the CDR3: TGTGCCAGCAGCCAAGAAAGGAGCCCCACCTACGAGCAGTACTTC. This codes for CASSQERSPTYEQYF.

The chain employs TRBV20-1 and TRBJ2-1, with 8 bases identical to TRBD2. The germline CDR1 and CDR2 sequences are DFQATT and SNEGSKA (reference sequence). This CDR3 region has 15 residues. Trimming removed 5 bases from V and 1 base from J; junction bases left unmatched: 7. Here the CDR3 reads CSALGLAGSYNEQFF. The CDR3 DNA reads TGCAGTGCTCTCGGACTAGCCGGGTCCTACAATGAGCAGTTCTTC.

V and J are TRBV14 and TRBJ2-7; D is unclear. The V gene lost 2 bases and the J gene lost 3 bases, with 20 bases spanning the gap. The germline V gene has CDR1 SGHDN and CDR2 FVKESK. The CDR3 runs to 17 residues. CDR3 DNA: TGTGCCAGCAGCCAACTAAGCCGAGCGATACATAGCTACGAGCAGTACTTC. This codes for CASSQLSRAIHSYEQYF.

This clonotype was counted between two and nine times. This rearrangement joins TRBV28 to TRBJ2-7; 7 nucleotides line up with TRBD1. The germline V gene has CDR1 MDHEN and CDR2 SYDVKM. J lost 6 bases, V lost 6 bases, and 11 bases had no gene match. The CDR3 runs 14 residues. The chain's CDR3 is CASSRRDRGPEQYF. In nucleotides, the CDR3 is TGTGCCAGCAGCCGTAGGGACAGAGGTCCCGAGCAGTACTTC. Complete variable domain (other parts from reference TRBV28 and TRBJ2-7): DVKVTQSSRYLVKRTGEKVFLECVQDMDHENMFWYRQDPGLGLRLIYFSYDVKMKEKGDIPEGYSVSREKKERFSLILESASTNQTSMYLCASSRRDRGPEQYFGPGTRLTVT.

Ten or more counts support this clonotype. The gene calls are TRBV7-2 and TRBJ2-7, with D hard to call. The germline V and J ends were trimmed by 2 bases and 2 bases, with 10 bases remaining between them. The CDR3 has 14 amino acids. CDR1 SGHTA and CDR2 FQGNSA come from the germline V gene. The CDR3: CASSLKVPPYEQYF. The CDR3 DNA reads TGTGCCAGCAGCTTAAAGGTTCCCCCCTACGAGCAGTACTTC.

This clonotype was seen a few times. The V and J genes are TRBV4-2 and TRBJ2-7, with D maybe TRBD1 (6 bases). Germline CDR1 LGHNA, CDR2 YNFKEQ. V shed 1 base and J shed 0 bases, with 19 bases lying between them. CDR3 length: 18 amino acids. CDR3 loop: CASSQVRGQPLSSYEQYF. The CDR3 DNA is TGTGCCAGCAGCCAAGTTCGAGGACAGCCGCTATCCTCCTACGAGCAGTACTTC.